The 15 T cell receptor beta chains listed next were all sequenced from one sample in a study of blood T cell repertoires in COVID-19. TCRdb's copy holds only in-frame clones and misses some; the assay was immunoSEQ multiplex PCR. The profile shows roughly 60,000 clones, approximately 75% of them singletons. The specimen was peripheral blood. These receptors all stem from a man aged 80 or over with acute or convalescent COVID-19.

This clone was counted between two and nine times. The genes are TRBV5-1 and TRBJ1-1; 7 bases line up with TRBD1. Germline values: CDR1 SGHRS, CDR2 YFSETQ. This CDR3 contains 14 residues. The J segment lost 5 bases and the V segment lost 0 bases, leaving 4 bases of the junction unmatched. The DNA of the CDR3 is TGCGCCAGCAGCTTGGTCACAGGGGAGACTGAAGCTTTCTTT. Protein product: CASSLVTGETEAFF. Filled out from reference TRBV5-1 and TRBJ1-1, the complete variable domain reads KAGVTQTPRYLIKTRGQQVTLSCSPISGHRSVSWYQQTPGQGLQFLFEYFSETQRNKGNFPGRFSGRQFSNSRSEMNVSTLELGDSALYLCASSLVTGETEAFFGQGTRLTVV.

This clone was seen a handful of times. The chain employs TRBV29-1 and TRBJ2-5; TRBD2 matches 8 bases. The CDR3 is 12 amino acids. The germline CDR1 and CDR2 sequences are SQVTM and ANQGSEA. Trimming took 6 bases from V and 4 from J; bases not matched to a gene: 4. CDR3 nucleotides: TGCAGCGTCGGGGGGGCCCTAGAGACCCAGTACTTC. Translating it yields CSVGGALETQYF.

The J gene is TRBJ1-1, the V gene TRBV27, with unresolved D. This CDR3 contains 12 residues. The V gene lost 4 bases and the J gene lost 7 bases, with 10 bases spanning the gap. Looked up from germline, CDR1 is MNHEY and CDR2 is SMNVEV (reference sequence). CDR3 residues: CASSSREYEAFF. DNA of the CDR3: TGTGCCAGCAGTTCGCGGGAGTATGAAGCTTTCTTT.

The gene calls are TRBV15 and TRBJ2-5; perhaps TRBD1 as D (6 bases). Germline-derived CDR1 and CDR2 are LNHNV and YYDKDF (reference sequence). The CDR3 extends over 14 amino acids. Trimming pared 2 bases from V and 5 bases from J, leaving 12 bases between. The CDR3 here is CATSRTQGYETQYF. For the CDR3, the DNA is TGTGCCACCAGCAGAACACAGGGTTATGAGACCCAGTACTTC. The variable domain in full, completed from reference TRBV15 and TRBJ2-5, reads DAMVIQNPRYQVTQFGKPVTLSCSQTLNHNVMYWYQQKSSQAPKLLFHYYDKDFNNEADTPDNFQSRRPNTSFCFLDIRSPGLGDTAMYLCATSRTQGYETQYFGPGTRLLVL.

Note on this clone: An end of the junction differs from the germline gene, which may be a read error. This chain connects TRBV7-9 to TRBJ2-3, with TRBD2 matching over 12 bases. The CDR3 loop spans 18 amino acids. Germline loops: CDR1 SEHNR, CDR2 FQNEAQ (reference sequence). CDR3 bases: TGTGTCAGCAGCTTACGGGAGACTAGCGGGGGCCGCACAGATACGCAGTATTTT. It yields the protein CVSSLRETSGGRTDTQYF. Full variable domain (missing parts from reference TRBV7-9 and TRBJ2-3): DTGVSQNPRHKITKRGQNVTFRCDPISEHNRLYWYRQTLGQGPEFLTYFQNEAQLEKSRLLSDRFSAERPKGSFSTLEIQRTEQGDSAMYLCVSSLRETSGGRTDTQYFGPGTRLTVL.

This clone was seen more than once but under ten times. This chain joins TRBV29-1 and TRBJ1-1, with D unclear. This CDR3 is built from 13 residues. Germline V gives CDR1 SQVTM, CDR2 ANQGSEA. Trimming took 5 bases from V and 1 from J, leaving 11 bases between them. This CDR3 is CSVCVQANTEAFF. CDR3 nucleotides: TGCAGCGTTTGCGTGCAGGCGAACACTGAAGCTTTCTTT. The full variable domain, completed using reference TRBV29-1 and TRBJ1-1, is SAVISQKPSRDICQRGTSLTIQCQVDSQVTMMFWYRQQPGQSLTLIATANQGSEATYESGFVIDKFPISRPNLTFSTLTVSNMSPEDSSIYLCSVCVQANTEAFFGQGTRLTVV.

This chain uses TRBV27 with TRBJ1-1, with D unresolved. The CDR3 totals 13 residues. CDR1 and CDR2 from the germline V gene are MNHEY and SMNVEV (reference sequence). The ends were cut back, 9 bases at V and 3 bases at J, with 14 bases in the middle. This CDR3 reads CARGEIRDTEAFF. The CDR3 DNA reads as TGTGCCAGGGGAGAAATTCGGGACACTGAAGCTTTCTTT.

The chain links TRBV5-5 to TRBJ1-2; 8 positions match TRBD1. Germline loops: CDR1 SGHKS, CDR2 YYEKEE (reference sequence). Unmatched junction bases numbered 11, after V lost 0 bases and J lost 4 bases. CDR3 length equals 17 residues. The CDR3 protein is CASSLVQGAGGAYGYTF. CDR3 nucleotide sequence: TGTGCCAGCAGCTTGGTACAAGGGGCAGGGGGCGCCTATGGCTACACCTTC.

V is TRBV30 and J is TRBJ2-6; a possible D gene is TRBD1 (5 bases). Germline V CDR1 and CDR2: GTSNPN, SVGIG (reference sequence). V was clipped by 3 bases and J by 7 bases, with 19 bases between them. CDR3 size: 16 residues. CDR3 in amino acids: CAWSRPGAGLANVLTF. The DNA of the CDR3 is TGTGCCTGGAGCCGCCCCGGAGCAGGGCTAGCCAACGTCCTGACTTTC.

The chain recombines TRBV7-2 with TRBJ1-5; D is perhaps TRBD1 (6 bases). The CDR3 loop spans 15 amino acids. Germline assignment: CDR1 SGHTA and CDR2 FQGNSA. V was trimmed by 3 bases and J by 1 base, leaving 10 bases between them. Here the CDR3 DNA reads TGTGCCAGCAGCTTGGACAGTACCAGCAATCAGCCCCAGCATTTT. It encodes CASSLDSTSNQPQHF. Supplemented by reference TRBV7-2 and TRBJ1-5, the full variable domain reads GAGVSQSPSNKVTEKGKDVELRCDPISGHTALYWYRQSLGQGLEFLIYFQGNSAPDKSGLPSDRFSAERTGGSVSTLTIQRTQQEDSAVYLCASSLDSTSNQPQHFGDGTRLSIL.

V and J are TRBV18 and TRBJ1-5; D may be TRBD1 (6 bases). The germline gives CDR1 KGHSH, CDR2 LQKENI. CDR3 length: 14 residues. Trimming left V 6 bases short and J 6 bases short, with 15 bases between. The CDR3 loop reads CASSRGGVGQPQHF. The CDR3 bases are TGTGCCAGCTCGCGGGGGGGCGTGGGTCAGCCCCAGCATTTT.

The sample holds a few counts of this clone. This chain uses TRBV25-1 with TRBJ1-4, with D maybe TRBD1 (5 bases). CDR3 size: 14 residues. V lost 3 bases, J lost 3 bases, and 8 bases lay in between. Germline lookup yields CDR1 MGHDK and CDR2 SYGVNS. CDR3 coding DNA: TGTGCCAGCAGTGAGGGGGGGGCTAATGAAAAACTGTTTTTT. The encoded protein is CASSEGGANEKLFF. Supplemented by reference TRBV25-1 and TRBJ1-4, the full variable domain reads EADIYQTPRYLVIGTGKKITLECSQTMGHDKMYWYQQDPGMELHLIHYSYGVNSTEKGDLSSESTVSRIRTEHFPLTLESARPSHTSQYLCASSEGGANEKLFFGSGTQLSVL.

The V call is TRBV29-1, the J call TRBJ1-1; D perhaps matches TRBD1 (6 bases). Germline V gene lookup returns CDR1 SQVTM and CDR2 ANQGSEA. This CDR3 is 16 amino acids long. The germline V and J ends were trimmed by 6 bases and 3 bases, with 23 bases remaining between them. CDR3 in amino acids: CSVVPTGLDGDTEAFF. DNA for the CDR3: TGCAGCGTCGTACCGACAGGTCTGGATGGGGACACTGAAGCTTTCTTT. Full variable domain (outside the CDR3, taken from reference TRBV29-1 and TRBJ1-1): SAVISQKPSRDICQRGTSLTIQCQVDSQVTMMFWYRQQPGQSLTLIATANQGSEATYESGFVIDKFPISRPNLTFSTLTVSNMSPEDSSIYLCSVVPTGLDGDTEAFFGQGTRLTVV.

This rearrangement joins TRBV5-5 to TRBJ2-7; 7 bases line up with TRBD1. From germline, CDR1 is SGHKS and CDR2 YYEKEE (reference sequence). J lost 1 base, V lost 5 bases, and 9 bases had no gene match. This CDR3 has 15 amino acids. CDR3 nucleotides: TGTGCCAGCAGGATGGCCGGGACAGCTTCCTACGAGCAGTACTTC. Its translation: CASRMAGTASYEQYF.

The count of this clone is one. The gene calls are TRBV5-1 and TRBJ2-1, with 8 bases lining up with TRBD1. This CDR3 has 15 amino acids. Germline values: CDR1 SGHRS, CDR2 YFSETQ. J was trimmed by 3 bases and V by 2 bases; bases with no gene match: 4. The CDR3, as DNA: TGCGCCAGCAGCTTCCGAGGGACAGGCTACAATGAGCAGTTCTTC. As protein: CASSFRGTGYNEQFF.